This T cell receptor beta chain is from a study of blood T cell repertoires in COVID-19. Germline values: CDR1 LNHDA, CDR2 SQIVND (reference sequence). CDR3 length equals 18 residues. Trimming at V came to 5 bases and at J to 0 bases, leaving 11 bases not matched to a gene. Profiling relied on immunoSEQ multiplex PCR, and the TCRdb table lists in-frame clones only, not all of them. This sample has over 60,000 clones, with around 90% found just once. The specimen sequenced was peripheral blood. This receptor was taken from a woman of 80 years or more with active or convalescent COVID-19. The chain recombines TRBV19 with TRBJ2-7, with 12 bases fitting TRBD2. The chain's CDR3 is CASSLRLAGALNSYEQYF. DNA for the CDR3: TGTGCCAGTAGTCTCAGACTAGCGGGGGCCCTTAACTCCTACGAGCAGTACTTC.